A single sample gave rise to the 8 T cell receptor beta chains below, sequenced in a study of vaccination effects on CD4 cells after COVID-19 (dated by TCRdb to about 2022). The library came from the immunoSEQ multiplex PCR assay. The source is immuneACCESS, and TCRdb retained only in-frame sequences with V and J called. Part of the clones is not carried over; for the studies checked, unresolved V genes explain less than half of this, and the remainder is unexplained. Counted in this sample were tens of thousands of clones; roughly three quarters of them appeared once. In total, the top ten clones hold over 4% of the sample. Their recognized antigens are unknown. The ViraFEST assay stimulated PBMC with viral peptide pools and then used TCR sequencing to identify antigen-specific CD4+ T cell clonotypes by expansion. After around 11 days of culture, CD4+ T cells were isolated with the EasySep CD4+ T cell isolation kit. None of the healthy vaccine recipients had a prior SARS-CoV-2 infection, which was confirmed by nucleocapsid antibody tests that came back negative both before and after vaccination.

The input for sequencing was CD4+ T cells from PBMCs cultured with HCoV-OC43 spike peptides, taken before COVID-19 vaccination. The cell subset or site label on this specimen signifies: HCoV-OC43 spike overlapping peptide pool stimulation. The receptors originated from a human donor who received a COVID-19 vaccine.

This clone was seen a handful of times. A junction end diverges from the germline sequence, so it may reflect a read error. This chain joins TRBV28 and TRBJ2-3; the match to TRBD2 covers 8 bases. The CDR3 has 17 amino acids. CDR1 is MDHEN, CDR2 SYDVKM, per germline. As DNA, the CDR3 is TGTGCCAGCAGTCCCCCTGCGGGGACTAGTGGCACCGATACGCAGTATTTT. Translated, it gives CASSPPAGTSGTDTQYF.

This chain links TRBV3-1 (or the pseudogene TRBV3-2) with TRBJ2-6; D is undetermined. The CDR3 is 13 residues long. V lost 6 bases and J lost 2, with 5 bases in between. Germline CDR1 and CDR2: LGHDT and YNNKEL (reference sequence). The DNA for the CDR3 is TGTGCCAGCAGGGGCGCTGGGGCCAACGTCCTGACTTTC. It is translated as CASRGAGANVLTF.

This chain connects TRBV4-1 to TRBJ2-2; 7 bases agree with TRBD2. The length of the CDR3 is 17 residues. CDR1 MGHRA and CDR2 YSYEKL come from the germline V gene. The trim removed 4 bases at V and 2 bases at J, leaving 10 bases unmatched. The CDR3 region has the DNA TGCGCCAGCAGCCGAGAACTACGGGGGGTCAACACCGGGGAGCTGTTTTTT. Translation gives CASSRELRGVNTGELFF.

V and J are TRBV5-1 and TRBJ2-5, with 10 bases that match TRBD1. Trimming removed 4 bases from V and 4 bases from J; junction bases left unmatched: 10. The CDR3 length is 16 residues. The germline V gene has CDR1 SGHRS and CDR2 YFSETQ. The CDR3 region is CASSQRQGATGETQYF. The CDR3, as DNA: TGCGCCAGCAGCCAAAGACAGGGGGCGACTGGAGAGACCCAGTACTTC.

The chain joins TRBV9 to TRBJ2-6; 7 nucleotides line up with TRBD2. The CDR3 length is 17 residues. V was clipped by 1 base and J by 4 bases; unmatched bases: 8. The V gene's germline CDR1 is SGDLS and CDR2 YYNGEE. This chain's CDR3 is CASSVREGSSGANVLTF. CDR3 coding DNA: TGTGCCAGCAGCGTAAGGGAGGGTTCGAGCGGGGCCAACGTCCTGACTTTC.

The V and J genes are TRBV5-8 and TRBJ1-1; 10 bases are a match to TRBD1. The CDR3 covers 17 residues. Trimming cost V 1 base and J 4 bases; bases outside gene matches: 10. Per germline, CDR1 SGHTS and CDR2 YDEGEE. DNA for the CDR3: TGTGCCAGCAGCTTGTATCTGGGACAGGGGAAGACCACTGAAGCTTTCTTT. Protein: CASSLYLGQGKTTEAFF.

The V and J genes are TRBV5-1 and TRBJ2-3, with TRBD2 identical over 10 bases. This CDR3 contains 15 residues. Trimming removed 3 bases from V and 4 bases from J; junction bases left unmatched: 5. Germline-derived CDR1 and CDR2 are SGHRS and YFSETQ. The CDR3 sequence is CASSSSGGAADTQYF. The CDR3 nucleotides are TGCGCCAGCAGCTCGAGCGGGGGGGCAGCAGATACGCAGTATTTT.

The CDR3 nucleotides are TGCGCCAGCAGCGGGGTAGGACAGGGCGCCTATGGCTACACCTTC. Residues: CASSGVGQGAYGYTF. This chain joins TRBV5-1 and TRBJ1-2, with TRBD1 matching 8 bases. This CDR3 is 15 amino acids long. V trimming: 4 bases; J trimming: 4 bases; junction bases outside the gene matches: 9. Germline values: CDR1 SGHRS, CDR2 YFSETQ.